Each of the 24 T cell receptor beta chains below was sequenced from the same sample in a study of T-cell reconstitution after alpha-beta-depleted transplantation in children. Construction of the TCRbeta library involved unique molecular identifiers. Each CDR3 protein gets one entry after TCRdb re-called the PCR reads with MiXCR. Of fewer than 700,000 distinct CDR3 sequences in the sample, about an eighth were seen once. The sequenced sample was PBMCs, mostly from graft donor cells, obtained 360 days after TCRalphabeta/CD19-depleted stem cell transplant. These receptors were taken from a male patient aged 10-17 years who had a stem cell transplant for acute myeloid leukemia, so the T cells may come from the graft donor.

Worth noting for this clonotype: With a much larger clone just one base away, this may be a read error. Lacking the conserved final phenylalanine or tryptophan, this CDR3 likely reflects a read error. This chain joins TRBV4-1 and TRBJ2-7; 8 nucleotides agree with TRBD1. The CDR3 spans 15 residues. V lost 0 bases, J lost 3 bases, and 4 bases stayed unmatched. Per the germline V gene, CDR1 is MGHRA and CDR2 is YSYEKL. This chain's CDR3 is CASSQDRRGLYEQYS. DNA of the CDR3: TGCGCCAGCAGCCAAGATCGCAGGGGGCTCTACGAGCAGTACTCC.

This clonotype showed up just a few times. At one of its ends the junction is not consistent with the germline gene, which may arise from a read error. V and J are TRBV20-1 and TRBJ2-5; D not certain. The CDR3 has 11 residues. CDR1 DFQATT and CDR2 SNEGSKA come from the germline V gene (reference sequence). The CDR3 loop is CSAGEQETQYF. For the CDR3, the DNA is TGCAGTGCTGGAGAGCAAGAGACCCAGTACTTC.

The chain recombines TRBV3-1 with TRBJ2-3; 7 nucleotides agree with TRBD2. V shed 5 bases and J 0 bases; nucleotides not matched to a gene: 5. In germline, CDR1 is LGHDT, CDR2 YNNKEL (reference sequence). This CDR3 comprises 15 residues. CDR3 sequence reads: CASSGSSGSTDTQYF. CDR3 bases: TGTGCCAGCAGCGGGTCTAGCGGTAGCACAGATACGCAGTATTTT.

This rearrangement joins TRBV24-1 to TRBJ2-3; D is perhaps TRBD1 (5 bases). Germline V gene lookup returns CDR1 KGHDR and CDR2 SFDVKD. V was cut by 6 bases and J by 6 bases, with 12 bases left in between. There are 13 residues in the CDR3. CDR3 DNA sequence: TGTGCCACCAGTTCCGACAGCTATGATACGCAGTATTTT. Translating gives CATSSDSYDTQYF.

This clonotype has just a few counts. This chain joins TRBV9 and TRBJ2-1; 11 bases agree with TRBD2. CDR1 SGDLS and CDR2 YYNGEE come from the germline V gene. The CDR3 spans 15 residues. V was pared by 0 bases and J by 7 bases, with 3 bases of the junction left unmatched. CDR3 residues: CASSVGLAGRNEQFF. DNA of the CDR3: TGTGCCAGCAGCGTAGGACTAGCGGGGAGGAATGAGCAGTTCTTC.

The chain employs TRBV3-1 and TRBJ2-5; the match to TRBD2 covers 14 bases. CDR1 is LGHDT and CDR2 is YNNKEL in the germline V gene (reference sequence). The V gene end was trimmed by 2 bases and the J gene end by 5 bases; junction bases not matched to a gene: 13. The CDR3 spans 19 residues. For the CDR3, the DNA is TGTGCCAGCAGCCAACCGGAGAAGGGACTAGCGGGAGTCAGTGAGACCCAGTACTTC. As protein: CASSQPEKGLAGVSETQYF.

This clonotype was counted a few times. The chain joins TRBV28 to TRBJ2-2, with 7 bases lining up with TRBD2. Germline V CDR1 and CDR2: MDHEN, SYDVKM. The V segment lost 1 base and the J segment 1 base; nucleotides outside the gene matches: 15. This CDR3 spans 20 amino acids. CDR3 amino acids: CASSLYLAALITRNTGELFF. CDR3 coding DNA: TGTGCCAGCAGTTTATATCTAGCGGCTCTTATTACTAGGAACACCGGGGAGCTGTTTTTT.

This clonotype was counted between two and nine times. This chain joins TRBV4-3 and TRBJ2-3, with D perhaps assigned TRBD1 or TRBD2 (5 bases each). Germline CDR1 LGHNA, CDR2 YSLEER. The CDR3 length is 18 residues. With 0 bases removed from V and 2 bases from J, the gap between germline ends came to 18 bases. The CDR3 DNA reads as TGCGCCAGCAGCCAAGACCTAGGTACGGGGCAATTCACAGATACGCAGTATTTT. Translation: CASSQDLGTGQFTDTQYF.

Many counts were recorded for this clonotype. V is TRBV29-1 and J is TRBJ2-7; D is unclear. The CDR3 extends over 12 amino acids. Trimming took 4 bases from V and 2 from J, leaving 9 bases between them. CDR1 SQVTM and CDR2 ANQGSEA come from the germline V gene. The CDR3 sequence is CSVGSPTYEQYF. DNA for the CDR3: TGCAGCGTTGGGTCCCCTACCTACGAGCAGTACTTC.

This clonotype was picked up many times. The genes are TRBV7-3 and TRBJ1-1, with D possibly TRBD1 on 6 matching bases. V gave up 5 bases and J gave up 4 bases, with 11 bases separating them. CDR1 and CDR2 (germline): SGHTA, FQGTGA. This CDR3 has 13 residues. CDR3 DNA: TGTGCCAGCAGCACAGGGTTGGGCACTGAAGCTTTCTTT. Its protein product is CASSTGLGTEAFF.

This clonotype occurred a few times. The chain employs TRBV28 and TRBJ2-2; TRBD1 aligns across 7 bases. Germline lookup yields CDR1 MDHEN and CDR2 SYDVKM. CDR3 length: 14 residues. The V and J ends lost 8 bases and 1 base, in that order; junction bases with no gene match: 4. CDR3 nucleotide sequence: TGTGCCAGCGGGGGACAGATGAACACCGGGGAGCTGTTTTTT. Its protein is CASGGQMNTGELFF.

CDR3 sequence: CASSLGGGNEQYF. The DNA for the CDR3 is TGCGCCAGCAGCTTGGGAGGCGGCAACGAGCAGTACTTC. V and J are TRBV5-1 and TRBJ2-7; D gene unclear. This CDR3 is built from 13 residues. Germline lookup yields CDR1 SGHRS and CDR2 YFSETQ. The V and J ends lost 0 bases and 5 bases respectively, with 9 bases between them.

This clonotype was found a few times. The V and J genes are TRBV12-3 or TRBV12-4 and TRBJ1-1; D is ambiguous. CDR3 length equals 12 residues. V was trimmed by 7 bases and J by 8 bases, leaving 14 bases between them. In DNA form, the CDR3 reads TGTGCCAGCACTATCTACGGTCCCGAAGCTTTCTTT. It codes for CASTIYGPEAFF.

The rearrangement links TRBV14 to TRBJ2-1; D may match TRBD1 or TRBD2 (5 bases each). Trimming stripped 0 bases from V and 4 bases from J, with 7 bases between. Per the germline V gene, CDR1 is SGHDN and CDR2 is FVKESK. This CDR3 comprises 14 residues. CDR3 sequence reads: CASSQEEGYNEQFF. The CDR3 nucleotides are TGTGCCAGCAGCCAAGAAGAGGGGTACAATGAGCAGTTCTTC.

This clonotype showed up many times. CDR3 protein: CASSTDAAAYNEQFF. The CDR3 nucleotides are TGTGCCAGCAGTACTGACGCAGCAGCTTACAATGAGCAGTTCTTC. The J gene is TRBJ2-1, the V gene TRBV12-3 or TRBV12-4; D remains unclear. The CDR3 length is 15 residues. V lost 5 bases and J lost 4, with 15 bases in between.

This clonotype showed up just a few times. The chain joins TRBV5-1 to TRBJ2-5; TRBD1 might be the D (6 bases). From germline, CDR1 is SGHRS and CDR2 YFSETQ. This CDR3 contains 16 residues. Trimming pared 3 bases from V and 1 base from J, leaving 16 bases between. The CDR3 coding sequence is TGCGCCAGCAGCTCCTTACTTCAGGGGAGCCAAGAGACCCAGTACTTC. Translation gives CASSSLLQGSQETQYF.

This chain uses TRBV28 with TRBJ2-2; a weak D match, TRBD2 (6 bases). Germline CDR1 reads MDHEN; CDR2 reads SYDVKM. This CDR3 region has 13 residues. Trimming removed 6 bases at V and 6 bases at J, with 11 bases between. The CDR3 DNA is TGTGCCAGCAGGCGCGGGAATCCCGGGGAGCTGTTTTTT. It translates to CASRRGNPGELFF.

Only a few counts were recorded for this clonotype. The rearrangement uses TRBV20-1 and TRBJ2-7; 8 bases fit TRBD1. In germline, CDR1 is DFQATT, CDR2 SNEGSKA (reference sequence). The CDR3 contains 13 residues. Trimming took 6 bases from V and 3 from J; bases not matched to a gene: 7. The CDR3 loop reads CSASTGADYEQYF. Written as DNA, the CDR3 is TGCAGTGCCTCGACAGGGGCAGACTACGAGCAGTACTTC.

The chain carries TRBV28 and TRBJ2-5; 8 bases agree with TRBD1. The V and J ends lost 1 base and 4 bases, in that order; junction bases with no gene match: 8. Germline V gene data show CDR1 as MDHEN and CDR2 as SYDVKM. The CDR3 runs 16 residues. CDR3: CASSLSNGQGLETQYF. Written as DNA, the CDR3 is TGTGCCAGCAGTTTATCAAATGGACAGGGATTAGAGACCCAGTACTTC.

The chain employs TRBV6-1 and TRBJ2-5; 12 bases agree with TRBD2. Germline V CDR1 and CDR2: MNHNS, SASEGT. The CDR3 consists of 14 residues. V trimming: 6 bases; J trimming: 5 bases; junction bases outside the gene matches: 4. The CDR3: CASRGLAGSETQYF. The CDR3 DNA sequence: TGTGCCAGCAGAGGACTAGCGGGGTCTGAGACCCAGTACTTC.

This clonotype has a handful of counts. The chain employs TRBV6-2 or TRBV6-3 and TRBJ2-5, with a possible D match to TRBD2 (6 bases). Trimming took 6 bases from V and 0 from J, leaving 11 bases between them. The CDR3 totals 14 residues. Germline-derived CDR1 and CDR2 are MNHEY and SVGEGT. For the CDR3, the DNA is TGTGCCAGCAGGTGGGAGGTATACCAAGAGACCCAGTACTTC. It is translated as CASRWEVYQETQYF.

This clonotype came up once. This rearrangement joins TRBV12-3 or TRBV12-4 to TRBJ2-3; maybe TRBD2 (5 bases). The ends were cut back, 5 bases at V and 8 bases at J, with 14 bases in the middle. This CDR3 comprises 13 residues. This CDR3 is CASSSLALGTQYF. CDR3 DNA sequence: TGTGCCAGCAGTAGTTTAGCACTAGGTACGCAGTATTTT.

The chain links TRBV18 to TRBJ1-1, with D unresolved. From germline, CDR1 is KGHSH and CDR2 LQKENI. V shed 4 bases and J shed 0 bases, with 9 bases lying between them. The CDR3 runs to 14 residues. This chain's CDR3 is CASSRAGMNTEAFF. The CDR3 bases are TGTGCCAGCTCACGGGCTGGAATGAACACTGAAGCTTTCTTT. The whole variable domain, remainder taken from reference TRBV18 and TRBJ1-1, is NAGVMQNPRHLVRRRGQEARLRCSPMKGHSHVYWYRQLPEEGLKFMVYLQKENIIDESGMPKERFSAEFPKEGPSILRIQQVVRGDSAAYFCASSRAGMNTEAFFGQGTRLTVV.

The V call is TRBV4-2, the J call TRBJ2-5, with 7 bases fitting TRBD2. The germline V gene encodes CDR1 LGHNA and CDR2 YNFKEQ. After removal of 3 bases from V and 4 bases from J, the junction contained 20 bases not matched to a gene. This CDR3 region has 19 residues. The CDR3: CASSHLITSADGWRETQYF. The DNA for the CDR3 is TGTGCCAGCAGCCATCTTATTACTAGCGCAGATGGGTGGCGAGAGACCCAGTACTTC.